The 19 T cell receptor beta chains below come from one sample, sequenced in a study of post-analysis software for immune sequencing data. Study-wide results and caveats: Several TRBV segments (TRBV5-6, TRBV5-1 and TRBV20-1 among them) occurred more frequently in patients than in controls.

Their specific antigens are unknown. TCR beta cDNA libraries included unique molecular identifiers. TCRdb independently ran MiXCR on the PCR reads; one entry per CDR3 protein. The sample gives 600,000 to 700,000 distinct CDR3 sequences, approximately 60% of which show up once; 10% to 12% is in the top ten. The sequenced material came from blood. The receptors here all came from a girl aged 2-10 years with multiple sclerosis.

This clonotype was detected only a few times. This sequence joins TRBV29-1 and TRBJ2-1; maybe TRBD1 (5 bases). The CDR3 has 13 amino acids. The V and J ends lost 4 bases and 5 bases respectively, with 12 bases between them. Germline assignment: CDR1 SQVTM and CDR2 ANQGSEA. The CDR3, as DNA: TGCAGCGTTGCCCCCCAGGGCCACAATGAGCAGTTCTTC. Translation: CSVAPQGHNEQFF.

V usage is TRBV5-6 and J usage is TRBJ2-5, with 9 bases lining up with TRBD1. After removal of 4 bases from V and 0 bases from J, the junction contained 7 bases not matched to a gene. In germline, CDR1 is SGHDT, CDR2 YYEEEE. This CDR3 contains 16 residues. For the CDR3, the DNA is TGTGCCAGCAGCCCCCCGGACAGGGGATACCAAGAGACCCAGTACTTC. This codes for CASSPPDRGYQETQYF. Using reference TRBV5-6 and TRBJ2-5 for the parts outside the CDR3, the full variable domain is DAGVTQSPTHLIKTRGQQVTLRCSPKSGHDTVSWYQQALGQGPQFIFQYYEEEERQRGNFPDRFSGHQFPNYSSELNVNALLLGDSALYLCASSPPDRGYQETQYFGPGTRLLVL.

The chain uses TRBV12-3 or TRBV12-4 and TRBJ1-1; D perhaps matches TRBD1 (5 bases). The germline V and J ends were trimmed by 4 bases and 6 bases, with 12 bases remaining between them. This CDR3 is built from 13 residues. For the CDR3, the DNA is TGTGCCAGCAGTTCCCGAAGGGGCTCTGAAGCTTTCTTT. Its translation: CASSSRRGSEAFF.

The rearrangement links TRBV28 to TRBJ2-7; tentatively, D is TRBD2 (6 bases). The CDR3 sequence is 15 residues long. Trimming shortened V by 2 bases and J by 2 bases, and 13 bases separated the two germline ends. Germline-derived CDR1 and CDR2 are MDHEN and SYDVKM. CDR3 in amino acids: CASSLMRGGPYEQYF. The CDR3 nucleotides read TGTGCCAGCAGTTTAATGCGGGGCGGTCCCTACGAGCAGTACTTC.

The CDR3 spells CASSQGTLAGADEQYF. In DNA, the CDR3 is TGTGCCAGCAGCCAAGGGACACTAGCGGGAGCCGACGAGCAGTACTTC. This chain joins TRBV4-2 and TRBJ2-7; TRBD2 agrees at 11 bases. CDR3 size: 16 residues. V lost 1 base, J lost 5 bases, and 7 bases stayed unmatched. CDR1 and CDR2 from the germline V gene are LGHNA and YNFKEQ.

A remark on this clonotype: Mismatch with germline at one junction end may stem from a read error. The chain links TRBV20-1 to TRBJ2-1; TRBD1 is a possible D gene (6 bases). CDR1 DFQATT and CDR2 SNEGSKA come from the germline V gene (reference sequence). The CDR3 loop spans 16 amino acids. The DNA of the CDR3 is TGCAGTGCTAGCGACTCCCAGGGGAACTCCTACGATGAGCAGTTCTTC. As protein: CSASDSQGNSYDEQFF.

The chain joins TRBV29-1 to TRBJ2-5; D might be TRBD2 (7 bases). The CDR3 consists of 14 residues. Germline V gene lookup returns CDR1 SQVTM and CDR2 ANQGSEA. Deletions cut 3 bases from V and 4 bases from J, with 15 bases between. CDR3 DNA: TGCAGCGTTGATTGGCGAGGGGGGGCAGAGACCCAGTACTTC. It translates to CSVDWRGGAETQYF.

V usage is TRBV27 and J usage is TRBJ1-5, with 7 bases lining up with TRBD1. Trimming at V came to 5 bases and at J to 4 bases, leaving 8 bases not matched to a gene. The CDR3 has 15 amino acids. Germline loops: CDR1 MNHEY, CDR2 SMNVEV (reference sequence). This CDR3 reads CASSPDRAPNQPQHF. The DNA of the CDR3 is TGTGCCAGCAGTCCCGACAGGGCGCCAAATCAGCCCCAGCATTTT.

The chain recombines TRBV20-1 with TRBJ2-3; D gene ambiguous. V was trimmed by 0 bases and J by 5 bases, leaving 9 bases between them. The CDR3 is 13 amino acids. Germline CDR1 is DFQATT and CDR2 is SNEGSKA (reference sequence). CDR3 protein: CSAREPPRDTQYF. The CDR3 nucleotides are TGCAGTGCTAGAGAGCCACCAAGAGATACGCAGTATTTT.

V gene TRBV7-8 combines with J gene TRBJ2-7, with D perhaps given as TRBD1 or TRBD2 (5 bases each). V lost 0 bases and J 4 bases, leaving 31 bases between the germline ends. Germline CDR1 and CDR2: SGHVS and FQNEAQ. This CDR3 has 21 residues. The CDR3 loop is CASSLAGLWLGDVPWGYEQYF. CDR3 nucleotide sequence: TGTGCCAGCAGCTTAGCGGGCCTGTGGCTGGGGGACGTTCCCTGGGGTTACGAGCAGTACTTC.

This clonotype has just a few counts. This rearrangement joins TRBV20-1 to TRBJ2-7; D is undetermined. The length of the CDR3 is 12 residues. Germline V gene data show CDR1 as DFQATT and CDR2 as SNEGSKA (reference sequence). V gave up 1 base and J gave up 3 bases, with 7 bases separating them. CDR3 loop: CSARGPGYEQYF. The DNA of the CDR3 is TGCAGTGCTAGAGGGCCAGGCTACGAGCAGTACTTC.

The V call is TRBV3-1, the J call TRBJ1-1; no clear D gene. Trimming left V 4 bases short and J 0 bases short, with 9 bases between. CDR1 and CDR2 from the germline V gene are LGHDT and YNNKEL (reference sequence). CDR3 length: 14 residues. The CDR3 coding sequence is TGTGCCAGCAGCCCTCAGCTATTGAACACTGAAGCTTTCTTT. Protein: CASSPQLLNTEAFF.

The chain links TRBV6-5 to TRBJ2-1, with D maybe TRBD2 (5 bases). This CDR3 is built from 14 residues. Germline CDR1 and CDR2: MNHEY and SVGAGI. Trimming took off 5 bases at V and 5 bases at J, with 13 bases between the two ends. The CDR3 is CASSDRRVNNEQFF. The CDR3 coding sequence is TGTGCCAGCAGTGACCGGCGGGTTAACAATGAGCAGTTCTTC.

The chain has TRBV5-1 and TRBJ2-3, with 9 bases that match TRBD2. CDR3 size: 14 residues. V lost 5 bases, J lost 5 bases, and 6 bases stayed unmatched. CDR1 SGHRS and CDR2 YFSETQ come from the germline V gene. The CDR3 spells CASRQREERDTQYF. CDR3 coding DNA: TGCGCCAGCAGACAGCGGGAGGAGAGAGATACGCAGTATTTT.

There are a few counts of this clonotype. The chain employs TRBV29-1 and TRBJ2-1; no clear D. V was shortened by 4 bases and J by 0 bases, with 25 bases between the two germline ends. Germline lookup yields CDR1 SQVTM and CDR2 ANQGSEA. The CDR3 length is 19 residues. The CDR3 spells CSVVDTPERTTLSYNEQFF. DNA of the CDR3: TGCAGCGTTGTAGATACACCTGAGCGCACTACCCTCTCCTACAATGAGCAGTTCTTC.

The chain employs TRBV20-1 and TRBJ2-7; possible D gene TRBD2, 5 bases. The CDR3 is 12 amino acids. CDR1 and CDR2 from the germline V gene are DFQATT and SNEGSKA (reference sequence). The V end was cut by 6 bases, the J end by 1 base, with 10 bases between. The CDR3 protein is CSASTTSYEQYF. The CDR3 DNA is TGCAGTGCCTCGACTACGTCCTACGAGCAGTACTTC.

The chain employs TRBV20-1 and TRBJ2-7; D is ambiguous. V was pared by 3 bases and J by 6 bases, with 15 bases between. CDR1 DFQATT and CDR2 SNEGSKA come from the germline V gene (reference sequence). The length of the CDR3 is 13 residues. DNA of the CDR3: TGCAGTGCTAGGGACCAAAAGCACTTCGAGCAGTACTTC. This gives the protein CSARDQKHFEQYF.

The rearrangement joins TRBV20-1 to TRBJ2-7, with 9 bases that match TRBD1. The CDR3 has 17 amino acids. The germline V gene has CDR1 DFQATT and CDR2 SNEGSKA (reference sequence). Trimming at V came to 0 bases and at J to 4 bases, leaving 13 bases not matched to a gene. The CDR3 coding sequence is TGCAGTGCTAGAGATAGGGTAAACAGGGGGCGGGTGTACGAGCAGTACTTC. As protein: CSARDRVNRGRVYEQYF.

About this clonotype: Without the conserved terminal phenylalanine or tryptophan, this CDR3 likely stems from a read error. This chain uses TRBV6-5 with TRBJ2-5, with TRBD1 matching 8 bases. The CDR3 is made up of 14 amino acids. Germline values: CDR1 MNHEY, CDR2 SVGAGI. V was clipped by 5 bases and J by 11 bases; unmatched bases: 13. CDR3 in DNA: TGTGCCAGCAGTCATCGACAGGGGCTAAGAGAGCAGTACGTC. Its translation: CASSHRQGLREQYV.